This TCR beta chain was identified during a study of cytomegalovirus exposure and HLA in healthy donors. Study as a whole: The roughly 110 validation repertoires were produced on the same platform as the 550 to 700 repertoires of the first cohort. This was reported in a later analysis. Whole-study results and caveats: In the approximately 130 validation repertoires, a later analysis found that first-cohort TCR clusters tended to co-occur. High sensitivity and specificity were reportedly achieved when the classifier diagnosed cytomegalovirus status.

The CDR3 is made up of 15 amino acids. Losses at the gene ends were 2 bases for V and 5 bases for J; bases not matched to a gene: 5. Germline-derived CDR1 and CDR2 are SGHDN and FVKESK. This clone is a singleton in its sample. Its antigen is not known. The method was immunoSEQ multiplex PCR; TCRdb's version includes in-frame clones alone and lacks a portion of them. Altogether tens of thousands of clones are present, roughly 93% being singletons, with the ten largest covering 3.6%. V is TRBV14 and J is TRBJ2-1; 8 bases match TRBD1. The source material was PBMCs. This receptor was taken from a woman in her 30s in good health and CMV-seronegative. CDR3 in amino acids: CASSQQTGADNEQFF. The CDR3 region has the DNA TGTGCCAGCAGCCAACAGACAGGGGCCGACAATGAGCAGTTCTTC.